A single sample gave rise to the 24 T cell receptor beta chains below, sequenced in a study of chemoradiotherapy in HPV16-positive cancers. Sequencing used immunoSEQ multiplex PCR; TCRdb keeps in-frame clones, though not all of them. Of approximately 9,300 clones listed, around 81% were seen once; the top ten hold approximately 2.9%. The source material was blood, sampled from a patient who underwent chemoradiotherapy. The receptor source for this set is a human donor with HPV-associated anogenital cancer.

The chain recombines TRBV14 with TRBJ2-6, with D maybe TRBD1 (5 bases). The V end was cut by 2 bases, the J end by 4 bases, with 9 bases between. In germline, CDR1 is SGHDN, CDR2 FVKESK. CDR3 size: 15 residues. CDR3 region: CASSQRGYGANVLTF. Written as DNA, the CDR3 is TGTGCCAGCAGCCAAAGGGGTTACGGGGCCAACGTCCTGACTTTC.

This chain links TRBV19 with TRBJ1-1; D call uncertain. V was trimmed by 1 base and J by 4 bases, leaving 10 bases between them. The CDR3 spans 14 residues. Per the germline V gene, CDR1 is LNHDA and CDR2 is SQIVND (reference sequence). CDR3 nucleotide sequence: TGTGCCAGTAGTATAGTCCACAGTGGCACTGAAGCTTTCTTT. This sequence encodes CASSIVHSGTEAFF.

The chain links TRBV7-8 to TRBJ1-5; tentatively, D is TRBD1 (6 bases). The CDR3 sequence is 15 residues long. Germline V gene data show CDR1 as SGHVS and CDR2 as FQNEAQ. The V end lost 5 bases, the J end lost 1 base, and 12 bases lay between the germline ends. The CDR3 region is CASSVTQGSNQPQHF. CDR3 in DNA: TGTGCCAGCAGCGTAACACAGGGAAGCAATCAGCCCCAGCATTTT.

CDR3 nucleotide sequence: TGTGCCAGCAGCTTAGAGCGGCACACTGAAGCTTTCTTT. Translating gives CASSLERHTEAFF. The J gene is TRBJ1-1, the V gene TRBV7-3; D is unclear. CDR1 SGHTA and CDR2 FQGTGA come from the germline V gene. Between the trimmed V and J ends, which lost 2 bases and 3 bases, there was a span of 7 bases. This CDR3 contains 13 residues.

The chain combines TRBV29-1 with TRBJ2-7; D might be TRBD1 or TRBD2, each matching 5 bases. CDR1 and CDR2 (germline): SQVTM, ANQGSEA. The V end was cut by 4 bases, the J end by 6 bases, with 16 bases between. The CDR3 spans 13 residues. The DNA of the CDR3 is TGCAGCGTTGGTCCGTCCGCAGGGAGCGAGCAGTACTTC. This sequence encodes CSVGPSAGSEQYF.

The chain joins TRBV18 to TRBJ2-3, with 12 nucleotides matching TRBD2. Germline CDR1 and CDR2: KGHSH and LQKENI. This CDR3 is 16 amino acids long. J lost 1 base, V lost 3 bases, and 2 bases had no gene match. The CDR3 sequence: CASSPRLAGGTDTQYF. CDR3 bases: TGTGCCAGCTCACCTAGACTAGCGGGGGGCACAGATACGCAGTATTTT.

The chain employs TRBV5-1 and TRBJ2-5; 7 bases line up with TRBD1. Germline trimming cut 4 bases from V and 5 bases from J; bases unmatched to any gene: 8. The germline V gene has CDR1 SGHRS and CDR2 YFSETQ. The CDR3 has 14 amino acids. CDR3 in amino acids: CASSGGQFEETQYF. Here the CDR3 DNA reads TGCGCCAGCAGCGGGGGACAGTTTGAGGAGACCCAGTACTTC.

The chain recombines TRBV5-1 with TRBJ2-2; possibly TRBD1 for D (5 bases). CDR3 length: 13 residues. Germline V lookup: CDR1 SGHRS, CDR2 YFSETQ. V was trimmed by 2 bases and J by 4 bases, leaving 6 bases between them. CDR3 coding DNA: TGCGCCAGCAGCTTCAGGGTCACCGGGGAGCTGTTTTTT. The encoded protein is CASSFRVTGELFF.

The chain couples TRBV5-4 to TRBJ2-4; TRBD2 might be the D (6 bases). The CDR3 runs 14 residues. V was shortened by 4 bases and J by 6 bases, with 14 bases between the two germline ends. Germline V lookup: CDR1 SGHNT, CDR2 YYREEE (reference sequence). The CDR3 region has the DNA TGTGCCAGCAGCCCTAGCGACGGGATAAACATTCAGTACTTC. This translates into CASSPSDGINIQYF.

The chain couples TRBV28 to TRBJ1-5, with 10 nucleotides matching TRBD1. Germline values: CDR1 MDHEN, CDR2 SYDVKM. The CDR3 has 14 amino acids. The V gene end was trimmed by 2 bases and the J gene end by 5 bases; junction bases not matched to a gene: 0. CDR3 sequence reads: CASSLGTGDQPQHF. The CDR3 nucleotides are TGTGCCAGCAGTTTAGGGACAGGGGATCAGCCCCAGCATTTT.

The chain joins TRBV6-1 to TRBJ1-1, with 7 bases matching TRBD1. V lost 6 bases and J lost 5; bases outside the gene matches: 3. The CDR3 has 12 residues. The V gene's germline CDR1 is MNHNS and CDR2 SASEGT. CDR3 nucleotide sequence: TGTGCCAGCAGCGACAGGGTTACTGAAGCTTTCTTT. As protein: CASSDRVTEAFF.

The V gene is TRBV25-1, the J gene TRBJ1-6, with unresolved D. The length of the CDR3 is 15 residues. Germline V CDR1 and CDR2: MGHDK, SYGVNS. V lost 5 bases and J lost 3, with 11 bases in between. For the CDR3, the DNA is TGTGCCAGCAGTCCCCACCGGGACTATAATTCACCCCTCCACTTT. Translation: CASSPHRDYNSPLHF.

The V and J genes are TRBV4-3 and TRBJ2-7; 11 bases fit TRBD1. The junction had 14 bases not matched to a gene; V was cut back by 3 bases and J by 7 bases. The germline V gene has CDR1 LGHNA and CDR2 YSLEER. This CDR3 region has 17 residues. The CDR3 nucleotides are TGCGCCAGCAGCCAGCAGATACCGGGACAGGGGGATGGGGAGCAGTACTTC. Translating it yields CASSQQIPGQGDGEQYF.

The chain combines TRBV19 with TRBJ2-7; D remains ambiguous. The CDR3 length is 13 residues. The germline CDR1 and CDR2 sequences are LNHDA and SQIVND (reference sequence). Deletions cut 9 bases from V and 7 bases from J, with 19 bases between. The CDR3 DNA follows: TGTGCCAGCGAAACCAGAGCGAGGCATGAGCAGTACTTC. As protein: CASETRARHEQYF.

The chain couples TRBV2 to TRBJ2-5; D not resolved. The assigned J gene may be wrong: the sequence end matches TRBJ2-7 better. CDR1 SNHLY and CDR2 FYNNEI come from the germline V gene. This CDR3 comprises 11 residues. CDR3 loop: CASSETYEQYF. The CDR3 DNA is TGTGCCAGCAGTGAAACCTACGAGCAGTACTTC.

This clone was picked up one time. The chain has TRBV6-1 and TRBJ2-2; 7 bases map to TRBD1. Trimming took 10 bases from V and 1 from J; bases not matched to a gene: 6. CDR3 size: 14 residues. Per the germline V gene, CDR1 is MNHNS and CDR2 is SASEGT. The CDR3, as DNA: TGTGCCACCATTAGGGGGCTGAACACCGGGGAGCTGTTTTTT. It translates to CATIRGLNTGELFF.

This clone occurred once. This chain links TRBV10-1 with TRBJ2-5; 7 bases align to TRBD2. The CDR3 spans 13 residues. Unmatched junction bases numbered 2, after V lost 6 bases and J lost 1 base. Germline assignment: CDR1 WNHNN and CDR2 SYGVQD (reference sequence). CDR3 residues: CASRGGGQETQYF. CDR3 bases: TGCGCCAGCAGGGGCGGGGGCCAAGAGACCCAGTACTTC.

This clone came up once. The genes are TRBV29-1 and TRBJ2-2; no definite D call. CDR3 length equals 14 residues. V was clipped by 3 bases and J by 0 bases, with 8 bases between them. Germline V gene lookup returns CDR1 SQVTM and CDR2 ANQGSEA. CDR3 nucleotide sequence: TGCAGCGTTGAGAGGAACTCGAACACCGGGGAGCTGTTTTTT. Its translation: CSVERNSNTGELFF.

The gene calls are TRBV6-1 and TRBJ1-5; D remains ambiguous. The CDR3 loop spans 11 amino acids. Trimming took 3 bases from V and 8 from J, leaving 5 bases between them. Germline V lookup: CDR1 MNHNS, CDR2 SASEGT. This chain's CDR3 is CASSDGEPQHF. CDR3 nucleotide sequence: TGTGCCAGCAGTGATGGGGAGCCCCAGCATTTT.

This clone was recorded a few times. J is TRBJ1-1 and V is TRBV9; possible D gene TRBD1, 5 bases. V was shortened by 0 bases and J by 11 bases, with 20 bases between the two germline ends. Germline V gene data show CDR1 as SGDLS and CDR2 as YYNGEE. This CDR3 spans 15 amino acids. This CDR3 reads CASSVAETASPRAFF. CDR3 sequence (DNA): TGTGCCAGCAGCGTAGCTGAGACAGCGTCCCCCCGGGCTTTCTTT.

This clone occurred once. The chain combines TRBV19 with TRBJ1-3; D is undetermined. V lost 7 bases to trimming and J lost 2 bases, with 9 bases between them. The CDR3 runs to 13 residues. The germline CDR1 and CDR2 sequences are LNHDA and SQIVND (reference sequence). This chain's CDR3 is CASTRQTGNTIYF. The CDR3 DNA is TGTGCCAGTACTAGGCAGACTGGAAACACCATATATTTT.

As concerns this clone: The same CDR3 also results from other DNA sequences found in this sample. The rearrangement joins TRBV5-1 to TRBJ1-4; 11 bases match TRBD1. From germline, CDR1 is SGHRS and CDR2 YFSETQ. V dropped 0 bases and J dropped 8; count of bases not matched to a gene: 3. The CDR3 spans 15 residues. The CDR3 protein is CASSLAGTGGEKLFF. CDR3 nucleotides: TGCGCCAGCAGCTTGGCCGGGACAGGGGGAGAAAAACTGTTTTTT.

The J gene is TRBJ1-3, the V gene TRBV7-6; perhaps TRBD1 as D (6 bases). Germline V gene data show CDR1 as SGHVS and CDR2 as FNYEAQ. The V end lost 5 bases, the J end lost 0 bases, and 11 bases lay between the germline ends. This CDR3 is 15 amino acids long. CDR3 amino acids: CASSPLGGSGNTIYF. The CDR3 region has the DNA TGTGCCAGCAGCCCTCTAGGGGGCTCTGGAAACACCATATATTTT.

CDR3 coding DNA: TGTGCCAGCAGCTTAGGCTCATCTGGAAACACCATATATTTT. Protein: CASSLGSSGNTIYF. The chain has TRBV7-8 and TRBJ1-3; the D is unclear. CDR1 is SGHVS, CDR2 FQNEAQ, per germline. V gave up 1 base and J gave up 1 base, with 5 bases separating them. This CDR3 region has 14 residues. The variable domain in full, with the rest retrieved from reference TRBV7-8 and TRBJ1-3, is GAGVSQSPRYKVAKRGQDVALRCDPISGHVSLFWYQQALGQGPEFLTYFQNEAQLDKSGLPSDRFFAERPEGSVSTLKIQRTQQEDSAVYLCASSLGSSGNTIYFGEGSWLTVV.